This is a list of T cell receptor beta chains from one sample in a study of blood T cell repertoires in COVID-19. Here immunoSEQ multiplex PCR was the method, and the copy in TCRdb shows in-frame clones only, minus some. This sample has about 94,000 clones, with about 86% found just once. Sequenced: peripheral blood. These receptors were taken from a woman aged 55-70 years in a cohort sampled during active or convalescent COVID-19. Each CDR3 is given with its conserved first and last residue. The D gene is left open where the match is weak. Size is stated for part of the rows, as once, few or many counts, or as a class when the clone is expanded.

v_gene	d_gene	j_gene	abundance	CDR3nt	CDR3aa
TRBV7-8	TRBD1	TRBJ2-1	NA	TGTGCCAGCAGCTCTCCCGGGACAGGGAAAAATGAGCAGTTCTTC	CASSSPGTGKNEQFF
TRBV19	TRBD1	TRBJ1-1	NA	TGTGCCAGTAGCCGGGACAGGGACACTGAAGCTTTCTTT	CASSRDRDTEAFF
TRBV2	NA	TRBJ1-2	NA	TGTGCCAGCAGTGTGTCCGGTAACTATGGCTACACCTTC	CASSVSGNYGYTF
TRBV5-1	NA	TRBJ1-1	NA	TGCGCCAGCAGCCCCCAAGGGACGGGAGATCAAGCTTTCTTT	CASSPQGTGDQAFF
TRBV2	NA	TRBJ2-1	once	TGTGCCAGCAGTGTCAGAGAGGACTCCTACAATGAGCAGTTCTTC	CASSVREDSYNEQFF
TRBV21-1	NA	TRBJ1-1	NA	TGTGCCAGCAGCGTGACAGGGGACGGTAGCACTGAAGCTTTCTTT	CASSVTGDGSTEAFF
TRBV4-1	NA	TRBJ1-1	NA	TGCGCCAGCAGCCAAGATGCGGGGGGGCGTCGGGACACTGAAGCTTTCTTT	CASSQDAGGRRDTEAFF
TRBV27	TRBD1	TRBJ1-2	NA	TGTGCCAGCCGTGGACAGGGGCGTTATGGCTACACCTTC	CASRGQGRYGYTF
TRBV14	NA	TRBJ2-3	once	TGTGCCAGCAGCCAATTCGATAGCGGTACGCAGTATTTT	CASSQFDSGTQYF
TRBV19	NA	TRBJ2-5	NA	TGTGCCAGTAGTCTCTTAGGGGGTCTGGGGGAGACCCAGTACTTC	CASSLLGGLGETQYF
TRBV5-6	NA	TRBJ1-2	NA	TGTGCCAGCAGCTTGGCCCAGATTAACTATGGCTACACCTTC	CASSLAQINYGYTF
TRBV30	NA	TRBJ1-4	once	TGTGCCTGGAGTGTATATTTCAGGGGAACTAATGAAAAACTGTTTTTT	CAWSVYFRGTNEKLFF
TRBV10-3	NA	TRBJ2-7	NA	TGTGCCATCAGTGAGTCCGGCTACGAGCAGTACTTC	CAISESGYEQYF
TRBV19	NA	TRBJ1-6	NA	TGTGCCAGTAGTGTGACGGGTACGGGTTCACCCCTCCACTTT	CASSVTGTGSPLHF
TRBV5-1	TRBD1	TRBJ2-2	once	TGCGCCAGCAGCTTGCAACGACAGGGGGCGGGCGGGGAGCTGTTTTTT	CASSLQRQGAGGELFF
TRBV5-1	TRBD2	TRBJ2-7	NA	TGCGCCAGCAGCTCCGGACTAGCGGGGGGGCCACGCGAGCAGTACTTC	CASSSGLAGGPREQYF
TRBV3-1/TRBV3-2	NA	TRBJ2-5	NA	TGTGCCAGCAGCCAAGGCGAAATGGCCCAGTACTTC	CASSQGEMAQYF
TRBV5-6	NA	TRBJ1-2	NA	TGTGCCAGCAGCTTGGTGACAGGAGATGGCTACACCTTC	CASSLVTGDGYTF
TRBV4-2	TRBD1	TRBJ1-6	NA	TGTGCCAGCAGAACAGGGGAAGTAAATTCACCCCTCCACTTT	CASRTGEVNSPLHF
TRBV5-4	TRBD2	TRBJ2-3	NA	TGTGCCAGCAGCTGGGGGACTAGCGGAGAGGCAGATACGCAGTATTTT	CASSWGTSGEADTQYF
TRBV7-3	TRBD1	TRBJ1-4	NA	TGTGCCAGCAGCTTAAATAAGGACAGGGATGAAAAACTGTTTTTT	CASSLNKDRDEKLFF
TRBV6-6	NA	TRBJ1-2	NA	TGTGCCAGCACCAGGGTCAACTATGGCTACACCTTC	CASTRVNYGYTF
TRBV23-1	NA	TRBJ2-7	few	TGCGCCAGCAGTCAATCTGTTCCATACGAGCAGTACTTC	CASSQSVPYEQYF
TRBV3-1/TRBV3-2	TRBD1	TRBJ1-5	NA	TGTGCCAGCAGCCAAGGACAGGGGAGGAATCAGCCCCAGCATTTT	CASSQGQGRNQPQHF
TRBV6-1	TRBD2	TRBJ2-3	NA	TGTGCCAGCAGTGACAGGAGCGGGGGGAGCACAGATACGCAGTATTTT	CASSDRSGGSTDTQYF
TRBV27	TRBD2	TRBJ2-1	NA	TGTGCCAGCAGTTTGTGGCTGTCGGGACTAGCGGGGTTCAATGAGCAGTTCTTC	CASSLWLSGLAGFNEQFF
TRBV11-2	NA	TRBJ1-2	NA	TGTGCCAGCAGCTTAGAGCTAAACTATGGCTACACCTTC	CASSLELNYGYTF
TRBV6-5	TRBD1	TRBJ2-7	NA	TGTGCCAGCAGGTCCGGGACAGGAGGGGAGCAGTACTTC	CASRSGTGGEQYF
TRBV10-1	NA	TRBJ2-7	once	TGCGCCAGTGCTGCCGGGGGAAATAGGAAACAGTACTTC	CASAAGGNRKQYF
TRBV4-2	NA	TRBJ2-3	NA	TGTGCCAGCAGCCTGGACAGCAGCACAGATACGCAGTATTTT	CASSLDSSTDTQYF
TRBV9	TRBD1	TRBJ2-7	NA	TGTGCCAGCAGCATAGGGACAGGCGTAGACTCCTACGAGCAGTACTTC	CASSIGTGVDSYEQYF
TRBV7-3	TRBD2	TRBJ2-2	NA	TGTGCCAGCAGCCGAGGAAGCGGGAGCACCGGGGAGCTGTTTTTT	CASSRGSGSTGELFF
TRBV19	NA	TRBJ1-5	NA	TGTGCCAGTAGTGTCGGACAGACTGGAAATCAGCCCCAGCATTTT	CASSVGQTGNQPQHF
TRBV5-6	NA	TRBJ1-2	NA	TGTGCCAGCAGCCGCCAGGGCGGGGGAGGAGGCTATGGCTACACCTTC	CASSRQGGGGGYGYTF
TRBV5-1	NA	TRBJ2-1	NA	TGCGCCAGCAGCTTGGAGGGGTATGAGCAGTTCTTC	CASSLEGYEQFF
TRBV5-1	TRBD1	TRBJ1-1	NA	TGCGCCAGCACCTTCGGACAGGCGAGTGAAGCTTTCTTT	CASTFGQASEAFF
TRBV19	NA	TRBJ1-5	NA	TGTGCCAGCAGCATTGGAGGTCCGCGGCAGCCCCAGCATTTT	CASSIGGPRQPQHF
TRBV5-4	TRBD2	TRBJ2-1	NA	TGTGCCAGCAGCTTGGGCGGGGGGCTTGACAATGAGCAGTTCTTC	CASSLGGGLDNEQFF
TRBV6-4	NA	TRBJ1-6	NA	TGTGCCAGCAGTGCCGAGAGTGTTAATTCACCCCTCCACTTT	CASSAESVNSPLHF
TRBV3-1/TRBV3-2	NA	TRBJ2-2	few	TGTGCCAGCAGCCAAATGTCGGTCACCGGGGAGCTGTTTTTT	CASSQMSVTGELFF
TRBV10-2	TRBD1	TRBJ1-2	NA	TGCGCCACCGGGGACAGGGGTGCAGTTGGCTACACCTTC	CATGDRGAVGYTF
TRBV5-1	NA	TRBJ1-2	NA	TGCGCCAGCAGCTTACAGGGCCTCTTCGGTGATGGCTACACCTTC	CASSLQGLFGDGYTF
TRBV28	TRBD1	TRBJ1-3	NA	TGTGCCAGCAGGACAGGGAGTGGAAACACCATATATTTT	CASRTGSGNTIYF
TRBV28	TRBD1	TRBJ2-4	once	TGTGCCAGCAGTTTACAGGGGGCCGGAAACATTCAGTACTTC	CASSLQGAGNIQYF
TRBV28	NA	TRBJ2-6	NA	TGTGCCACCGCACCCCCGGAGGGGAAAGGGGCCAACGTCCTGACTTTC	CATAPPEGKGANVLTF
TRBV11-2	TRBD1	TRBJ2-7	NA	TGTGCCAGCAGCCTCAGGGGTGACAGGGCCCACGAGCAGTACTTC	CASSLRGDRAHEQYF
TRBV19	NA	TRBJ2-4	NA	TGTGCCAGTAGCCCGGGACTGACAATAGCCAAAAACATTCAGTACTTC	CASSPGLTIAKNIQYF
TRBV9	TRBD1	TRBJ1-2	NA	TGTGCCAGCAGCGTAGAGGAGACAGGGTTCTATGGCTACACCTTC	CASSVEETGFYGYTF
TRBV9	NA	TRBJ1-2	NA	TGTGCCAGCAGCGTAGCTACGACAGGACCTATATATGGCTACACCTTC	CASSVATTGPIYGYTF
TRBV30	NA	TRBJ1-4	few	TGTGCCTGGAGTGCTAATGATAAACTGTTTTTT	CAWSANDKLFF
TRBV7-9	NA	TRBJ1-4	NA	TGTGCCAGCAGCTTGGGGGGGAGTAGAAATGAAAAACTGTTTTTT	CASSLGGSRNEKLFF
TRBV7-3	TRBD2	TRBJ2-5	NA	TGTGCCAGCAGCTCGGCGGCCGGGGGGCAAGAGACCCAGTACTTC	CASSSAAGGQETQYF
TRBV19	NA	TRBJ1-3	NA	TGTGCCAGTAGTTTTCAGAGGGTGCGGGGTTCTGGAAACACCATATATTTT	CASSFQRVRGSGNTIYF
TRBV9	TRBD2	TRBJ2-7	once	TGTGCCAGCAGCGTAGAGGGGACTAGCCCCTACGAGCAGTACTTC	CASSVEGTSPYEQYF
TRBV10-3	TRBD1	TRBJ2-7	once	TGTGCCATCAGCCGGGACAGGGTTAGTACCCTAAACTTC	CAISRDRVSTLNF
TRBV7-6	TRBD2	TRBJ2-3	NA	TGTGCCAGCAGCTGGGCTGGTAGCGGGAGTACAGATACGCAGTATTTT	CASSWAGSGSTDTQYF
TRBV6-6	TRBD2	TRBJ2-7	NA	TGTGCCAGCAGTCGAACTGGGACTAGCGGAGGCTACGAGCAGTACTTC	CASSRTGTSGGYEQYF
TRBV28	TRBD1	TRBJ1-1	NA	TGTGCCAGCAGTGGGGGACAGGCCACTGAAGCTTTCTTT	CASSGGQATEAFF